This T cell receptor (beta chain) was sequenced for a study of immune cell composition in non-small cell lung cancer. Germline V gene lookup returns CDR1 MNHEY and CDR2 SVGAGI. The CDR3 spans 13 residues. The germline V and J ends were trimmed by 0 bases and 8 bases, with 8 bases remaining between them. Note on this clone: What it binds is unknown.

The study, taken as a whole, reports: Shared sequences between tumour-reactive and dominant in vivo clones were not proven. Tumour-associated clones >0.5% occurred in approximately 34% of adenocarcinomas, 75% of squamous. Lung squamous cell carcinoma tumours had significantly higher top 10 clone scores and productive clonality than lung adenocarcinoma.

Sequenced by immunoSEQ multiplex PCR; TCRdb stores in-frame clones only, minus some. The data contain 13,000 to 15,000 clones, over 70% of them singletons. The sample was lung tumor tissue. The clonotype originates from a human donor with non-small cell lung cancer. V is TRBV6-5 and J is TRBJ2-1, with D unresolved. This chain's CDR3 is CASSYSAEDEQFF. The CDR3, as DNA: TGTGCCAGCAGTTACTCGGCCGAGGATGAGCAGTTCTTC.